This record looks at one TCR beta chain sequence and its context. Its antigen is currently not known. Base qualities are not at hand, and no much larger clone is one base apart. In total, roughly 670 healthy bone marrow donors made up the cohort. All cohort members were sampled while nominally healthy, although unrecorded immune exposures were likely present. The donor was CMV seronegative and belonged to the group of around 400 seronegative cohort members. Every donor gave a peripheral blood sample, and the peripheral blood mononuclear cells from that sample were used for TCR beta sequencing. Genomic DNA was extracted from the blood cell samples with the Qiagen DNeasy Blood Extraction Kit. Via the germline V gene, CDR1 is SGDLS and CDR2 YYNGEE. V and J are trimmed by 0 bases and 0 bases, and the gene matches miss 15 bases of the junction. From its cysteine to its phenylalanine, the CDR3 spans 21 amino acids. The CDR3 DNA has 63 bases and is translated from base 1.

These data come from a study of cytomegalovirus exposure and HLA in healthy donors (dated by TCRdb to about 2017). Broadly, across the study: In an earlier analysis of approximately 500 of the donors, around 290 Gb of sequence data and roughly 100 million unique TCR beta sequences from some 170 million T cells were reported. Roughly 5 DR-DQ haplotypes were handled as single units for association and clustering, since linkage in the cohort was strong. In a later analysis, previously published TCR beta repertoires from some 640 donors were re-analyzed and high-resolution HLA genotyping was added so that TCR occurrence patterns could be studied. Typing coverage differed by locus: A, B, C, DRB1 and DQB1 were typed in about 620-630 donors, DQA1 in approximately 520, DPA1 in around 600, and DPB1 in just under 490. Every discovery cohort repertoire had been produced on one sequencing platform. The study used immunosequencing to profile the T cell repertoires of some 600 subjects and linked those repertoires to cytomegalovirus serostatus. A later genetic analysis took genome-wide SNP genotypes for about 55% of the roughly 700 donors and used that subset as a discovery cohort. Along with the roughly 670-subject first cohort, a separate validation cohort of approximately 110 different subjects was used. An early release covering 500 to 750 HLA-typed donors comprised around 300 gigabases of sequencing data and roughly 85 million unique TCR sequences. HLA typing included class I and class II loci at four-digit resolution. In an earlier analysis of a few hundred of the donors, high-throughput TCR beta sequencing was used to judge whether each TCR beta V gene segment behaved as functional or pseudogenic. Across some 400 genotyped donors of the cohort, an average of roughly 230,000 unique TCR beta nucleotide sequences per donor were sequenced, and approximately 17% of those sequences were non-productive. Of the approximately 400 genotyped donors, roughly 76% were placed in the genetic ancestry cluster associated with self-reported Caucasian donors. To predict cytomegalovirus infection status, the study brought together high-throughput TCR immunosequencing, statistical association of individual TCRs with disease status, and machine learning. The later analysis used no new phenotypic data to find candidate immune exposures, relying instead on TCR beta sequences and their occurrence across donors. Alongside the repertoire data, information on donor age, sex, ethnicity and CMV serostatus was compiled. The study was designed to test whether signatures of past pathogen exposure could be identified by cataloging public T cell receptors. What the research found in general, with its limitations: Cytomegalovirus status was reported to be diagnosed by the classifier with high specificity and sensitivity in both the original and validation cohorts. Linkage disequilibrium might explain the correlated functional status among segregating V segments, but an unknown experimental factor could not be excluded. The only immune exposure information available for the cohort was CMV serostatus. A cluster of highly shared sequence variants was judged likely to be a technical artifact of the sequencing pipeline. A later analysis found that HLA-associated TCR beta chains were more clonally expanded and had lower generation probabilities than equally common non-associated chains. Roughly uniform sequencing depth across donors was assumed in presence/absence analyses, although this assumption may not hold. V-gene and J-gene trimming of TCR beta chains was associated with a missense DCLRE1C variant in a later genetic analysis, and the association was replicated in an independent cohort. Because the 87-base-pair reads could not distinguish some IMGT-functional V segments, including TRBV6-2 and TRBV6-3, those segments were excluded. A further reported finding was that TCR beta sequences accurately predicted the HLA-A and HLA-B alleles for most subjects in the first cohort. The authors suggested that the approach could potentially be generalized to other disease states and immunological phenotypes. When HLA alleles, especially DR and DQ, strongly co-occurred, attributing TCR associations to individual alleles was difficult. Three of the identified cytomegalovirus-associated TCR beta chains were confirmed in vitro to be specific for cytomegalovirus antigens. At a false discovery rate of 0.05, a later analysis linked under 20,000 TCR beta sequences to specific HLA alleles. An earlier analysis of around 600 of the donors showed that most TCR beta V segments appeared in productive rearrangements either about 87% or about 30% of the time, which broadly matched IMGT annotations. A later analysis reported that several top co-occurrence clusters appeared linked to parvovirus B19, influenza, CMV and Epstein-Barr virus. Because HLA typing was unavailable for some donors at each locus, only the typed subset was used in association tests. Because counts were too low, about 18 rarely observed V segments, including chromosome 9 orphons, were excluded from the earlier analysis of 587 of the donors. A later analysis found that most CMV-associated TCR beta chains appeared HLA-restricted, with HLA associations seemingly driven largely by CMV exposure. Most TCR sequences were seen in very few donors, while some public TCRs were found in many individuals. According to a later genetic analysis, donors in an Asian-associated ancestry cluster had fewer N-insertions in productive TCRs than the approximately 670-donor mean. In a later analysis, TCR association rates were found to vary across HLA loci, with the most associated TCRs seen for DRB1 alleles and the fewest for HLA-C alleles. The study listed 164 TCR beta chains as associated with cytomegalovirus. Only TCR beta chains were sequenced in this cohort, and the absence of alpha or paired-chain data limited detectable features.

Library construction relied on the immunoSEQ multiplex PCR assay. For the multiplex PCR, a mixture combining 60 forward primers for TCR Vbeta segments and 13 reverse primers for TCR Jbeta segments was used. Amplification of the CDR3 region of rearranged TCR beta genes was performed with a multiplex PCR assay on genomic DNA. On the Illumina HiSeq System, the amplified TCR beta libraries were sequenced as 87-base-pair reads. In the original analysis: A later analysis counted some 80 million unique TCR beta chains across the 650 to 800 repertoires, and 9 million to 14 million of these chains were shared by at least two donors. Raw reads were error-corrected and collapsed into unique sequences by a nearest-neighbor algorithm in which closely related sequences were merged to remove PCR and sequencing errors. To assign V, D and J gene segments, CDR3 sequences were aligned to IMGT reference sequences. For a sequence to be retained, at least a six-nucleotide match to both a V gene segment and a J gene segment was required. A rearrangement was called productive if the CDR3 had no stop codons and remained in frame with V and J, and every other rearrangement was called non-productive. CDR3 was defined by IMGT convention, running from the second conserved V-encoded cysteine to the conserved J-encoded phenylalanine. In an earlier analysis of around 540 of the donors, sequences lacking an unambiguous match to a single V gene segment were excluded. In an earlier analysis of about 590 of the donors, a V segment was called functional when productive rearrangements were above 56.7%, and segregating when the standard deviation between donors exceeded 5%. A statistical classification framework was built to diagnose cytomegalovirus status from the catalog of TCR beta chain sequences. A later analysis assigned V and J genes by comparing TCR nucleotide sequences with IMGT/GENE-DB human TR gene sequences. In a later analysis, CDR3 sequences and most-parsimonious VDJ recombination scenarios were assigned using the TCRdist pipeline. In a later analysis, each TCR beta chain was defined by its CDR3 amino acid sequence together with its V-gene family, and reads lacking a unique V-gene family were excluded. A later analysis removed 592 highly shared, low-generation-probability nucleotide sequences to deal with suspected cross-contamination and a sequencing artifact. A later analysis calculated a clonal expansion index for each public chain from normalized within-repertoire ranks of inferred template counts. A later analysis computed generation probabilities with a VDJ recombination model fitted to out-of-frame rearrangements, and checked the results against IGoR. Hypergeometric tests were used in a later analysis to score TCR-TCR, TCR-HLA and TCR-CMV co-occurrence, with a repertoire-size bias correction applied to the TCR pairs. False discovery rates were estimated in a later analysis by permuting HLA or CMV assignments 20 times. In a later analysis, co-occurring TCRs were grouped with DBSCAN, and TCRdist sequence similarity was added when clustering was performed within HLA-allele-positive subsets. Repertoires with fewer than 30,000 or more than 120,000 public chains were left out of co-occurrence clustering, as were four to six repertoires with anomalous nucleotide sharing. TCRdb re-hosts the immuneACCESS table, in-frame sequences only. Its copies lack some clones; in the studies checked, an unresolved V gene accounts for under half of them, and the cause for the rest is not known. The D gene and trimming were derived from the DNA, and the V and J assignments and clone size from that table. In this sample the table shows about 170,000 clones, roughly 80% of which occur a single time. Less than 2.5% of the sample comes from the top ten.

This TCR derives from a male donor in good health and CMV-seronegative. The chain was built from TRBV9 and TRBJ2-3, and 11 junction bases match TRBD2. Sequenced input: PBMCs. The CDR3 here reads CASSVVPLAGGILPSTDTQYF. The DNA sequence is TGTGCCAGCAGCGTAGTTCCGCTAGCGGGGGGCATCCTCCCGAGCACAGATACGCAGTATTTT.